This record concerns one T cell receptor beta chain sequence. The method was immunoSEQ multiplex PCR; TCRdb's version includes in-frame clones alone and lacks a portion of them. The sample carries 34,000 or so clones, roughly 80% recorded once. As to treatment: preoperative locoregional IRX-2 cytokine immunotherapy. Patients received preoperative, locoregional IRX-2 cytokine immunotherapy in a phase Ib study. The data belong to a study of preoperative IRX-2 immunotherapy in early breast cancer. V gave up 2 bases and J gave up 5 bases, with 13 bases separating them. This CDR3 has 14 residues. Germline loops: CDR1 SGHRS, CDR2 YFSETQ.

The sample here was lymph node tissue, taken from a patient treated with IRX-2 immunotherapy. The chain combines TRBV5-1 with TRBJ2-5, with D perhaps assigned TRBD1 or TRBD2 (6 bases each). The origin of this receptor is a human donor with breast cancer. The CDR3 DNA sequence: TGCGCCAGCAGCTTTACCGGGGGCAGGGAGACCCAGTACTTC. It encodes CASSFTGGRETQYF.